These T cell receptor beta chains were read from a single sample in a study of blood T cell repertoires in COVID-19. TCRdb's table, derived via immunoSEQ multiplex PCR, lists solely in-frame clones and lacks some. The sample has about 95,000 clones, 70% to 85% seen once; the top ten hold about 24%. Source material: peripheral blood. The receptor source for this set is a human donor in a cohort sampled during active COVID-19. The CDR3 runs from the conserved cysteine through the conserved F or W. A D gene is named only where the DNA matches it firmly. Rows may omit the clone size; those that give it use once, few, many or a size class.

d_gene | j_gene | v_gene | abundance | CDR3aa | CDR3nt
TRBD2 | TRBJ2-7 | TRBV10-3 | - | CAISGLAGGLREQYF | TGTGCCATCAGCGGACTAGCGGGGGGTCTCCGCGAGCAGTACTTC
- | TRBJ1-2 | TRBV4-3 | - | CASSQAISAGAGYTF | TGCGCCAGCAGCCAAGCTATTTCGGCAGGGGCTGGCTACACCTTC
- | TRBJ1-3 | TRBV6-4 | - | CASSEKTPTGFSGNTIYF | TGTGCCAGCAGTGAGAAGACCCCGACAGGTTTCTCTGGAAACACCATATATTTT
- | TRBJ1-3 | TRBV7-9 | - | CASSFHLQPGNTIYF | TGTGCCAGCAGCTTTCATTTACAGCCTGGAAACACCATATATTTT
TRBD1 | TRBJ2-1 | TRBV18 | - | CASSQGTAEQFF | TGTGCCAGCTCACAGGGGACAGCAGAGCAGTTCTTC
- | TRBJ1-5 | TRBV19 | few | CASSDTGGAYNQPQHF | TGTGCCAGTAGTGACACGGGGGGGGCCTACAATCAGCCCCAGCATTTT
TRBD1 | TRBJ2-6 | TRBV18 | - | CASSRTGSSGANVLTF | TGTGCCAGCTCGCGGACAGGTAGCTCTGGGGCCAACGTCCTGACTTTC
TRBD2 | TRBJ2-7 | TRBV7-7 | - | CASSHTSGGSYEQYF | TGTGCTAGCAGCCATACTAGCGGGGGATCCTACGAGCAGTACTTC
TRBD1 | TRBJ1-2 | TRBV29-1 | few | CSVETGGWGGYTF | TGCAGCGTGGAGACAGGGGGCTGGGGTGGCTACACCTTC
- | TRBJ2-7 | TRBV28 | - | CATGRGRRAEQYF | TGTGCCACCGGGCGGGGTCGACGAGCCGAGCAGTACTTC
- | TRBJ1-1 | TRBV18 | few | CASSGGGPSNTEAFF | TGTGCCAGCTCAGGGGGGGGGCCGAGTAACACTGAAGCTTTCTTT
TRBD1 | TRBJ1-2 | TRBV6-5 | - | CASSYLPRTGDYGYTF | TGTGCCAGCAGTTACCTTCCCAGGACAGGGGACTATGGCTACACCTTC
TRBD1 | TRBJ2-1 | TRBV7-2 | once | CASSSSGTGDYNEQFF | TGTGCCAGCAGCTCCTCCGGGACAGGGGACTACAATGAGCAGTTCTTC
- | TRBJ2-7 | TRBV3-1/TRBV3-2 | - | CASSQDYASRREQYF | TGTGCCAGCAGCCAAGATTATGCGAGTAGGCGGGAGCAGTACTTC
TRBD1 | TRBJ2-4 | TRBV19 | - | CASSLTGGANIQYF | TGTGCCAGTAGTCTCACAGGGGGCGCAAACATTCAGTACTTC
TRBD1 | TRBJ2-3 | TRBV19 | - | CASTRSARTGGLSTDTQYF | TGTGCCAGTACCCGATCGGCCAGGACAGGGGGTCTTAGCACAGATACGCAGTATTTT
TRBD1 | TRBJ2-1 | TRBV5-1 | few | CATIGTETNEQFF | TGCGCCACCATTGGGACAGAGACCAATGAGCAGTTCTTC
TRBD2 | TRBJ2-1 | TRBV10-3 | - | CAISGGTSGHNEQFF | TGTGCCATCAGTGGAGGGACTAGTGGCCACAATGAGCAGTTCTTC
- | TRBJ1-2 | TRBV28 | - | CASRATSGGAYGYTF | TGTGCCAGCAGGGCCACGTCTGGGGGGGCCTATGGCTACACCTTC
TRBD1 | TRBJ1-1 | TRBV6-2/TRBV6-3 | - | CASSYRRQGADTEAFF | TGTGCCAGCAGTTACCGACGACAGGGAGCGGACACTGAAGCTTTCTTT
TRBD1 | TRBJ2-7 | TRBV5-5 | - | CASSPHRQGTYEQYF | TGTGCCAGCAGCCCCCATCGACAGGGGACGTACGAGCAGTACTTC
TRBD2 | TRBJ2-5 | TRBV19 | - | CATSLAGAQRRETQYF | TGTGCCACCTCACTAGCGGGGGCCCAAAGGAGGGAGACCCAGTACTTC
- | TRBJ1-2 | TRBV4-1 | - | CASSQDGQRNYGYTF | TGCGCCAGCAGCCAAGACGGACAACGAAACTATGGCTACACCTTC
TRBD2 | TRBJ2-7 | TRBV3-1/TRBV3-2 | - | CASSHKSASGTYEQYF | TGTGCCAGCAGTCATAAGTCGGCTAGCGGTACCTACGAGCAGTACTTC
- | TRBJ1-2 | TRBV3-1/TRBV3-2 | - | CASSPLGPYGYTF | TGTGCCAGCAGCCCGCTAGGTCCTTATGGCTACACCTTC
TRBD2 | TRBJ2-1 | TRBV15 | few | CATSRRAATSGSLEQFF | TGTGCCACCAGCAGACGCGCCGCGACTAGCGGGAGTCTTGAGCAGTTCTTC
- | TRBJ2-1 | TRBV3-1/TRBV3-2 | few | CASSPSGGLYNEQFF | TGTGCCAGCAGCCCATCCGGCGGACTGTACAATGAGCAGTTCTTC
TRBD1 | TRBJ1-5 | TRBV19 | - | CASRGLGQAPSNQPQHF | TGTGCCAGTAGGGGACTCGGACAGGCCCCTAGCAATCAGCCCCAGCATTTT
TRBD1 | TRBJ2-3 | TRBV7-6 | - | CASSPWTGVADTQYF | TGTGCCAGCAGCCCTTGGACAGGGGTCGCAGATACGCAGTATTTT
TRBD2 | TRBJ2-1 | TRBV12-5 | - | CASGLPRLAGAYNEQFF | TGTGCTAGTGGTTTGCCGAGACTAGCGGGAGCCTACAATGAGCAGTTCTTC
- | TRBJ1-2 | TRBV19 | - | CASNRGGAYYGYTF | TGTGCCAGTAATAGGGGGGGCGCCTACTATGGCTACACCTTC
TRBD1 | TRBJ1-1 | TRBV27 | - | CASSRGQAFTEAFF | TGTGCCAGCAGTCGAGGACAGGCTTTCACTGAAGCTTTCTTT
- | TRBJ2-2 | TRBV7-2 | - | CASSSGVNTGELFF | TGTGCCAGCAGCTCCGGGGTGAACACCGGGGAGCTGTTTTTT
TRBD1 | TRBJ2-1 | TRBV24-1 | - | CATSPDRGTEQFF | TGTGCCACCAGCCCAGACAGGGGTACTGAGCAGTTCTTC
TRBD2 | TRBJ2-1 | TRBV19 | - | CASRIAGGIYNEQFF | TGTGCCAGTAGGATAGCGGGGGGTATCTACAATGAGCAGTTCTTC
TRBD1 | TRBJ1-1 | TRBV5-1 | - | CASSLASGQGSEAFF | TGCGCCAGCAGCTTGGCCTCCGGACAGGGCTCTGAAGCTTTCTTT
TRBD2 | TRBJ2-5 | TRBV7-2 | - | CASSAPGGPIRETQYF | TGTGCCAGCAGCGCACCGGGGGGGCCAATAAGGGAGACCCAGTACTTC
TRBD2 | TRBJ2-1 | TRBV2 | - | CASSILAGSYNEQFF | TGTGCCAGCAGCATACTAGCGGGCTCCTACAATGAGCAGTTCTTC
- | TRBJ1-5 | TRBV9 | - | CASSPDGNSNQPQHF | TGTGCCAGCAGCCCGGACGGGAATAGCAATCAGCCCCAGCATTTT
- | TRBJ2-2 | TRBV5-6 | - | CASSEGSTGAVRLFF | TGTGCCAGCAGCGAGGGTAGCACGGGAGCGGTGAGGCTGTTTTTT